What follows are 7 T cell receptor beta chains derived from one specimen sequenced in a study of T cells in Graves' hyperthyroidism and ophthalmopathy. Template material for amplifying TCR beta CDR3 regions consisted of RNA transcripts. Researchers ran a first-round RT-PCR on the TCR CDR3 using the HTBI primer set. TCRdb re-called the multiplex PCR reads with MiXCR, one entry per CDR3 protein. The data contain approximately 330,000 distinct CDR3 sequences, about 18% of them singletons. Material for sequencing was blood. The receptor source for this set is a woman aged 50 to 65 with Graves' hyperthyroidism.

This clonotype was seen a handful of times. The chain links TRBV6-1 to TRBJ2-5; a weak D match, TRBD1 (7 bases). This CDR3 spans 15 amino acids. Germline V gene sequence: CDR1 MNHNS, CDR2 SASEGT. The germline V and J ends were trimmed by 5 bases and 5 bases, with 18 bases remaining between them. CDR3 nucleotides: TGTGCCAGCAGTACGGGGACTGACAGGGCGGAGACCCAGTACTTC. It codes for CASSTGTDRAETQYF.

To note about this clonotype: This may come from a read error, since a much larger clone is one base off. The CDR3 coding sequence is TGCAGTGCTAGCCCAACCCAGGGGGCTGAGCAGTTCTTC. Translated, it gives CSASPTQGAEQFF. V and J are TRBV20-1 and TRBJ2-1, with 8 bases lining up with TRBD1. J gave up 9 bases and V 3 bases, and 7 bases lay outside the gene matches. The CDR3 sequence is 13 residues long. CDR1 is DFQATT and CDR2 is SNEGSKA in the germline V gene (reference sequence).

This clonotype was found many times. The chain joins TRBV7-9 to TRBJ2-5; the D gene is possibly TRBD1 (6 bases). CDR3 length: 15 residues. Germline loops: CDR1 SEHNR, CDR2 FQNEAQ (reference sequence). V dropped 6 bases and J dropped 2 bases, with 16 bases sitting between them. Here the CDR3 DNA reads TGTGCCAGCAGATCCGGGACACCAATTCAAGAGACCCAGTACTTC. This encodes CASRSGTPIQETQYF. Together with reference TRBV7-9 and TRBJ2-5, the CDR3 gives the full variable domain: DTGVSQNPRHKITKRGQNVTFRCDPISEHNRLYWYRQTLGQGPEFLTYFQNEAQLEKSRLLSDRFSAERPKGSFSTLEIQRTEQGDSAMYLCASRSGTPIQETQYFGPGTRLLVL.

This clonotype was seen only a few times. This chain joins TRBV12-3 or TRBV12-4 and TRBJ1-6, with D unresolved. V shed 3 bases and J shed 8 bases, with 11 bases lying between them. The CDR3 sequence is 14 residues long. The DNA of the CDR3 is TGTGCCAGCAGTTTTTCCGGGCTTGATTCACCCCTCCACTTT. This gives the protein CASSFSGLDSPLHF.

This chain connects TRBV11-3 to TRBJ2-1, with D perhaps being TRBD1 or TRBD2 (5 bases each). Trimming left V 4 bases short and J 14 bases short, with 12 bases between. This CDR3 has 11 amino acids. Germline-derived CDR1 and CDR2 are SGHNT and YENEEA. The CDR3 DNA follows: TGTGCCAGCAGCTCCGGGACGGAGGAGTTCTTC. Translating gives CASSSGTEEFF. The variable domain in full, with the rest retrieved from reference TRBV11-3 and TRBJ2-1, is EAGVVQSPRYKIIEKKQPVAFWCNPISGHNTLYWYLQNLGQGPELLIRYENEEAVDDSQLPKDRFSAERLKGVDSTLKIQPAELGDSAVYLCASSSGTEEFFGPGTRLTVL.

This clonotype was seen at least ten times. This rearrangement joins TRBV7-9 to TRBJ2-5, with a possible D match to TRBD2 (5 bases). V gave up 1 base and J gave up 2 bases, with 11 bases separating them. This CDR3 is built from 15 residues. Germline values: CDR1 SEHNR, CDR2 FQNEAQ (reference sequence). CDR3 region: CASSLGRTAQETQYF. CDR3 DNA sequence: TGTGCCAGCAGCTTAGGCCGGACTGCACAAGAGACCCAGTACTTC.

CDR3 nucleotides: TGTGCCAGCTCACAGGTAGCGGGAGTGGTCACGGAACTACAAGAGACCCAGTACTTC. Encoded protein: CASSQVAGVVTELQETQYF. The genes are TRBV18 and TRBJ2-5; 9 bases line up with TRBD2. CDR1 and CDR2 (germline): KGHSH, LQKENI. With 4 bases clipped from V and 2 bases from J, the junction kept 17 bases outside the gene matches. The CDR3 is made up of 19 amino acids.